Listed below are T cell receptor beta chains from one sample, sequenced in a study of blood T cell repertoires in COVID-19. The assay was immunoSEQ multiplex PCR, and TCRdb's table has in-frame clones only and misses some. Of some 150,000 clones in the sample, roughly 78% were seen once. Sequenced material: peripheral blood. These receptors came from a man aged 80 or over with acute or convalescent COVID-19. CDR3s include the opening cysteine and the closing phenylalanine or tryptophan. The order of the fields is J gene, V gene, D gene, clone size, CDR3 protein, CDR3 DNA. The D gene is left open where the match is weak. Some rows have no size entry. The others give once, few or many, or a class for an expanded clone.

j_gene: TRBJ1-2; v_gene: TRBV27; d_gene: -; abundance: -; CDR3aa: CASSLRQGRDGYTF; CDR3nt: TGTGCCAGCAGTTTAAGGCAGGGGAGGGATGGCTACACCTTC
j_gene: TRBJ2-2; v_gene: TRBV7-3; d_gene: -; abundance: -; CDR3aa: CASSPTRANTGELFF; CDR3nt: TGTGCCAGCAGCCCCACGAGGGCGAACACCGGGGAGCTGTTTTTT
j_gene: TRBJ2-2; v_gene: TRBV7-8; d_gene: -; abundance: -; CDR3aa: CASSLGGYTGELFF; CDR3nt: TGTGCCAGCAGCTTAGGGGGCTACACCGGGGAGCTGTTTTTT
j_gene: TRBJ1-5; v_gene: TRBV19; d_gene: -; abundance: few; CDR3aa: CASCSQKNQPQHF; CDR3nt: TGTGCCAGTTGTAGTCAGAAGAATCAGCCCCAGCATTTT
j_gene: TRBJ1-6; v_gene: TRBV5-6; d_gene: TRBD1; abundance: -; CDR3aa: CASSFIRGPDSPLHF; CDR3nt: TGTGCCAGCAGCTTTATCAGGGGGCCGGATTCACCCCTCCACTTT
j_gene: TRBJ1-2; v_gene: TRBV3-1/TRBV3-2; d_gene: -; abundance: -; CDR3aa: CASSPSGGNTYGYTF; CDR3nt: TGTGCCAGCAGCCCATCGGGGGGGAATACCTATGGCTACACCTTC
j_gene: TRBJ2-7; v_gene: TRBV18; d_gene: TRBD1; abundance: -; CDR3aa: CASSQGQVYSYEQYF; CDR3nt: TGTGCCAGCTCACAGGGACAGGTGTACTCCTACGAGCAGTACTTC
j_gene: TRBJ2-7; v_gene: TRBV2; d_gene: TRBD1; abundance: few; CDR3aa: CASLGQHSYEQYF; CDR3nt: TGTGCCAGCCTGGGACAGCACTCCTACGAGCAGTACTTC
j_gene: TRBJ1-1; v_gene: TRBV5-6; d_gene: -; abundance: -; CDR3aa: CASSFRGVGMNTEAFF; CDR3nt: TGTGCCAGCAGCTTCCGGGGAGTGGGGATGAACACTGAAGCTTTCTTT
j_gene: TRBJ1-6; v_gene: TRBV27; d_gene: TRBD1; abundance: few; CDR3aa: CASSRDSPPNSPLHF; CDR3nt: TGTGCCAGCAGCCGGGACAGCCCTCCTAATTCACCCCTCCACTTT
j_gene: TRBJ1-2; v_gene: TRBV15; d_gene: -; abundance: -; CDR3aa: CATSRPSTGGYTF; CDR3nt: TGTGCCACCAGCAGACCGTCGACAGGCGGCTACACCTTC
j_gene: TRBJ1-6; v_gene: TRBV20-1; d_gene: -; abundance: -; CDR3aa: CSASFGSSYNSPLHF; CDR3nt: TGCAGTGCTAGTTTCGGTAGCTCCTATAATTCACCCCTCCACTTT
j_gene: TRBJ1-3; v_gene: TRBV2; d_gene: TRBD1; abundance: -; CDR3aa: CASSVTGAGNTIYF; CDR3nt: TGTGCCAGCAGTGTGACAGGGGCCGGAAACACCATATATTTT
j_gene: TRBJ2-7; v_gene: TRBV5-5; d_gene: TRBD1; abundance: -; CDR3aa: CASSDTGTAYEQYF; CDR3nt: TGTGCCAGCAGCGACACCGGGACAGCGTACGAGCAGTACTTC
j_gene: TRBJ1-2; v_gene: TRBV12-3/TRBV12-4; d_gene: -; abundance: -; CDR3aa: CASSLLAGRGYTF; CDR3nt: TGTGCCAGCAGTTTATTGGCAGGTCGAGGCTACACCTTC
j_gene: TRBJ1-1; v_gene: TRBV12-3/TRBV12-4; d_gene: -; abundance: -; CDR3aa: CASSFTLETEAFF; CDR3nt: TGTGCCAGCAGCTTCACATTGGAGACTGAAGCTTTCTTT
j_gene: TRBJ1-2; v_gene: TRBV18; d_gene: TRBD1; abundance: -; CDR3aa: CASSPLVGQGVGYTF; CDR3nt: TGTGCCAGCTCACCACTGGTCGGACAGGGGGTTGGCTACACCTTC